This T cell receptor beta chain emerged from a study of memory CD4+ T cells and cytomegalovirus serostatus. There are 13 residues in the CDR3. The V gene's germline CDR1 is LNHDA and CDR2 SQIVND (reference sequence). Deletions cut 3 bases from V and 7 bases from J, with 11 bases between. Data came from immunoSEQ multiplex PCR; TCRdb stores just in-frame clones and leaves some out. The sample yields around 50,000 clones, 75% to 85% seen once. The sort gate was single viable CD3+CD4+CD8-CD45RO+ cells for memory CD4+ T cells. This clone was picked up a small number of times. This sequence was found in an adult in good health and CMV-seronegative. V gene TRBV19 combines with J gene TRBJ2-3; D remains unclear. The specimen sequenced was memory CD4+ T cells from blood. The CDR3 bases are TGTGCCAGTAGTATTGATAGGGCGTATACGCAGTATTTT. Its translation is CASSIDRAYTQYF. Full variable domain (outside the CDR3, taken from reference TRBV19 and TRBJ2-3): DGGITQSPKYLFRKEGQNVTLSCEQNLNHDAMYWYRQDPGQGLRLIYYSQIVNDFQKGDIAEGYSVSREKKESFPLTVTSAQKNPTAFYLCASSIDRAYTQYFGPGTRLTVL.